The rows below give T cell receptor beta chains drawn from one sample of a study of CD8 T cells in ankylosing spondylitis. One entry per CDR3 protein results from TCRdb running MiXCR on the 5' RACE reads. The sample shows roughly 230,000 distinct CDR3 sequences, approximately 20% of them seen only once. The source material was blood, either unsorted or a sorted T cell fraction (not recorded which). The receptors were gathered from a male donor with ankylosing spondylitis or in good health (not recorded which). Both conserved end residues are trimmed from each CDR3.

V gene	J gene	CDR3 protein
TRBV12-3/TRBV12-4	TRBJ1-3	ASSTRPTDSGNTIY
TRBV11-2	TRBJ2-4	ASSLEPNSLQY
TRBV4-1	TRBJ2-1	ASSQELHNEQF
TRBV7-9	TRBJ2-1	ASSLGTQNNEQF
TRBV4-3	TRBJ2-1	ASSQVRRASYNEQF
TRBV6-2/TRBV6-3	TRBJ2-7	ASSYSSGPAGKY
TRBV7-2	TRBJ2-3	ASSLATTSGASTDTQY
TRBV5-1	TRBJ1-1	ATRRTQNTEAF
TRBV4-1	TRBJ2-1	ASSQPLGGYNEQF
TRBV11-2	TRBJ2-7	ASSLDSYYEQY
TRBV4-3	TRBJ2-1	ASSQDIGTGPQDEQF
TRBV4-1	TRBJ1-1	ASSQALPTGIMNTEAF
TRBV28	TRBJ2-1	ASSLSLAGGPDEQF
TRBV7-9	TRBJ1-4	ASRETGTGLEKLF
TRBV28	TRBJ2-5	ASSLDVETQY
TRBV20-1	TRBJ2-7	SARGTSGSYEQY
TRBV6-2/TRBV6-3	TRBJ2-2	ASSYGLEPGELF
TRBV12-3/TRBV12-4	TRBJ1-4	ASSWTDEKLF
TRBV11-1	TRBJ2-1	ASSSPGRAESSYNEQF
TRBV20-1	TRBJ2-5	SARDPPRGTETQY
TRBV12-3/TRBV12-4	TRBJ2-1	ASSNRDREDNEQF
TRBV27	TRBJ2-7	ASSWDKTYEQY
TRBV29-1	TRBJ2-5	SVEGGLHQETQY
TRBV9	TRBJ2-1	ASSRWRMLDNEQF
TRBV12-3/TRBV12-4	TRBJ2-1	ASSPPRLEQF
TRBV27	TRBJ2-4	ASSLQGTKNIQY
TRBV7-9	TRBJ2-1	ASSSRTGNEQF
TRBV11-2	TRBJ2-5	ASSQDPLQETQY
TRBV4-1	TRBJ2-7	ASSQVNRGGGEQY
TRBV6-5	TRBJ2-7	ASSYEGHSSYEQY
TRBV28	TRBJ2-7	ASSPRTGNYEQY
TRBV7-3	TRBJ2-1	ASSFPPGQGMFNEQF
TRBV5-1	TRBJ1-1	ASSLLTGGKDTEAF
TRBV29-1	TRBJ2-5	SVEAEFVYQETQY
TRBV5-8	TRBJ2-2	ASTPRGVPTGELF
TRBV7-2	TRBJ2-1	AARTSAYNEQF
TRBV6-1	TRBJ2-2	ASRRGNTGELF
TRBV4-3	TRBJ2-2	ASSQVPSGISELF
TRBV6-5	TRBJ2-3	ASSYYSLSTDTQY
TRBV7-8	TRBJ2-6	ASAPTAGANVLT
TRBV15	TRBJ2-3	ATSRTGLAGVTDTQY
TRBV20-1	TRBJ1-2	SALLNYGYT
TRBV6-1	TRBJ2-1	ASTTSRGDSYNEQF
TRBV12-3/TRBV12-4	TRBJ2-1	ASSLYPYTGLAADNEQF
TRBV12-3/TRBV12-4	TRBJ2-2	ATSQGSANTGELF
TRBV7-2	TRBJ1-1	ASNQIQGAFEAF
TRBV7-2	TRBJ2-7	ASSLELGIAYEQY
TRBV4-3	TRBJ2-7	ASSQEFGEQY
TRBV29-1	TRBJ2-4	SVESRGGNIQY
TRBV29-1	TRBJ2-5	SVRANGGQY
TRBV4-1	TRBJ2-7	ASSQDWTYEQY
TRBV4-2	TRBJ2-1	ASSQEGGTGVGNEQF
TRBV12-3/TRBV12-4	TRBJ2-1	ASSLVNYNEQF
TRBV28	TRBJ1-5	ASKGDTPQH
TRBV5-1	TRBJ2-3	ASRKEGVNTDTQY